This T cell receptor beta chain was obtained from a study of blood T cell repertoires in COVID-19. The wider study: Either two negative PCRs, clearance, or symptom resolution qualified Cohort 3 donors as recovered. PBMCs, B-cell-depleted T cells, or T cells were the source of the cDNA or gDNA that made up the material.

This clone was observed once. Germline assignment: CDR1 KGHSH and CDR2 LQKENI. The CDR3 covers 14 residues. Trimming took off 1 base at V and 6 bases at J, with 10 bases between the two ends. Profiling relied on immunoSEQ multiplex PCR, and the TCRdb table lists in-frame clones only, not all of them. Here the sample spans about 190,000 clones, 85% to 90% being singletons. Researchers sorted participants into cohorts using their self-reported clinical history. This sequence was found in a woman between 40 and 55 years old in a cohort exposed to, infected with or recovered from COVID-19 (not recorded which). The chain has TRBV18 and TRBJ2-1, with D uncertain. The specimen was PBMCs or T cells enriched from blood (not recorded which). The CDR3: CASSPRAPGNEQFF. As DNA, the CDR3 is TGTGCCAGCTCACCACGTGCGCCCGGCAATGAGCAGTTCTTC.